These 24 T cell receptor beta chains came from one sample sequenced in a study of siplizumab effects on memory and regulatory T cells. Libraries were prepared by immunoSEQ multiplex PCR; TCRdb keeps only in-frame clonotypes and omits some of them. The data hold just under 85,000 clones, with roughly 87% observed a single time. Material for sequencing was Tregs sorted from blood. These receptors were taken from a human donor in good health.

J is TRBJ2-3 and V is TRBV7-3; no firm D call. This CDR3 region has 15 residues. V lost 1 base to trimming and J lost 0 bases, with 8 bases between them. Per germline, CDR1 SGHTA and CDR2 FQGTGA. The chain's CDR3 is CASSLMGRSTDTQYF. DNA for the CDR3: TGTGCCAGCAGCTTAATGGGCAGGAGCACAGATACGCAGTATTTT.

The V gene is TRBV28, the J gene TRBJ2-7; 8 bases line up with TRBD1. V trimming: 2 bases; J trimming: 4 bases; junction bases outside the gene matches: 10. Germline V lookup: CDR1 MDHEN, CDR2 SYDVKM. This CDR3 has 16 residues. CDR3 sequence: CASSLILGQGRYEQYF. The CDR3 region has the DNA TGTGCCAGCAGTTTAATACTAGGACAGGGACGGTACGAGCAGTACTTC.

The DNA for the CDR3 is TGTGCCAGCTCACGAAGCCGGGACAGATTTTCCTACAATGAGCAGTTCTTC. Its translation: CASSRSRDRFSYNEQFF. The gene calls are TRBV18 and TRBJ2-1; 7 bases are a match to TRBD1. CDR3 length equals 17 residues. After removal of 4 bases from V and 1 base from J, the junction contained 10 bases not matched to a gene. The germline V gene has CDR1 KGHSH and CDR2 LQKENI.

The chain employs TRBV7-2 and TRBJ2-3; TRBD2 matches 11 bases. Per germline, CDR1 SGHTA and CDR2 FQGNSA. The CDR3 consists of 17 residues. V trimming: 3 bases; J trimming: 2 bases; junction bases outside the gene matches: 7. The CDR3 is CASSLYIAGGNTDTQYF. In nucleotides, the CDR3 is TGTGCCAGCAGCTTGTATATAGCGGGGGGGAACACAGATACGCAGTATTTT.

In regard to this clone: This sample includes further DNA sequences coding for the same CDR3. V usage is TRBV6-5 and J usage is TRBJ1-2; D may be TRBD1 (6 bases). Germline V gives CDR1 MNHEY, CDR2 SVGAGI. The CDR3 runs 14 residues. The V gene lost 8 bases and the J gene lost 5 bases, with 18 bases spanning the gap. CDR3 coding DNA: TGTGCCAGCTCTCAGGCAGGGGCGAATTATGGCTACACCTTC. The encoded protein is CASSQAGANYGYTF.

This clone has a single count. The rearrangement joins TRBV4-1 to TRBJ2-1, with TRBD2 identical over 13 bases. Looked up from germline, CDR1 is MGHRA and CDR2 is YSYEKL. There are 19 residues in the CDR3. V trimming: 0 bases; J trimming: 8 bases; junction bases outside the gene matches: 13. In DNA form, the CDR3 reads TGCGCCAGCAGCCAAGAAAGGAGCGCGACTAGCGGGGGGTTCCATGAGCAGTTCTTC. Its translation: CASSQERSATSGGFHEQFF.

The gene calls are TRBV28 and TRBJ1-2; possible D gene TRBD1, 5 bases. The CDR3 extends over 13 amino acids. Trimming cost V 2 bases and J 4 bases, with 8 bases left between them. Germline values: CDR1 MDHEN, CDR2 SYDVKM. The CDR3 reads CASSLPGAYGYTF. As DNA, the CDR3 is TGTGCCAGCAGTTTACCCGGGGCCTATGGCTACACCTTC.

The chain combines TRBV6-5 with TRBJ1-2, with TRBD1 as a possible D gene (5 bases). The CDR3 has 13 residues. Germline assignment: CDR1 MNHEY and CDR2 SVGAGI. V was shortened by 6 bases and J by 7 bases, with 15 bases between the two germline ends. The CDR3 DNA is TGTGCCAGCAGCCTTACTGGGGGTGTTGGCTACACCTTC. It encodes CASSLTGGVGYTF.

V and J are TRBV14 and TRBJ1-4, with 9 positions matching TRBD1. The CDR3 totals 14 residues. V shed 4 bases and J 7 bases; nucleotides not matched to a gene: 4. Germline V gene lookup returns CDR1 SGHDN and CDR2 FVKESK. This CDR3 reads CASSLGTGFEKLFF. CDR3 bases: TGTGCCAGCAGCCTGGGGACAGGGTTTGAAAAACTGTTTTTT.

The chain couples TRBV5-4 to TRBJ2-7, with TRBD2 matching over 10 bases. The trim removed 4 bases at V and 4 bases at J, leaving 8 bases unmatched. Looked up from germline, CDR1 is SGHNT and CDR2 is YYREEE (reference sequence). The CDR3 is 15 amino acids. For the CDR3, the DNA is TGTGCCAGCAGCCCGAATCTAGCGGGAGATTACGAGCAGTACTTC. As protein: CASSPNLAGDYEQYF.

The chain recombines TRBV2 with TRBJ2-7, with D possibly being TRBD1 (6 bases). The CDR3 runs 13 residues. V was cut by 6 bases and J by 3 bases, with 12 bases left in between. The germline V gene encodes CDR1 SNHLY and CDR2 FYNNEI. In DNA form, the CDR3 reads TGTGCCAGCAGCAGGGGAAGGGACTACGAGCAGTACTTC. This encodes CASSRGRDYEQYF.

This CDR3 is CASSELRVSGYTF. CDR3 in DNA: TGTGCCAGCAGTGAACTCCGGGTTTCTGGCTACACCTTC. The rearrangement links TRBV2 to TRBJ1-2; D unresolved. The length of the CDR3 is 13 residues. In germline, CDR1 is SNHLY, CDR2 FYNNEI. The germline V and J ends were trimmed by 2 bases and 7 bases, with 11 bases remaining between them.

The chain combines TRBV6-1 with TRBJ2-1; possibly TRBD1 for D (5 bases). The CDR3 spans 15 residues. The V and J ends lost 2 bases and 4 bases respectively, with 12 bases between them. Germline CDR1 reads MNHNS; CDR2 reads SASEGT. DNA for the CDR3: TGTGCCAGCAGTGAAATCAGGGAACTATACAATGAGCAGTTCTTC. Translating it yields CASSEIRELYNEQFF.

The CDR3 DNA reads as TGTGCCAGCTCGCGGGGCCAGCGGGGGGTCACAGATACGCAGTATTTT. Protein product: CASSRGQRGVTDTQYF. The gene calls are TRBV2 and TRBJ2-3; 9 bases align to TRBD2. The CDR3 sequence is 16 residues long. Germline CDR1 SNHLY, CDR2 FYNNEI. The V and J ends lost 8 bases and 2 bases, in that order; junction bases with no gene match: 11. Based on the CDR3 plus reference TRBV2 and TRBJ2-3, the full variable domain is EPEVTQTPSHQVTQMGQEVILRCVPISNHLYFYWYRQILGQKVEFLVSFYNNEISEKSEIFDDQFSVERPDGSNFTLKIRSTKLEDSAMYFCASSRGQRGVTDTQYFGPGTRLTVL.

The J gene is TRBJ2-7, the V gene TRBV5-1, with D perhaps TRBD1 (5 bases). The CDR3 sequence is 15 residues long. From germline, CDR1 is SGHRS and CDR2 YFSETQ. V was clipped by 3 bases and J by 2 bases, with 15 bases between them. CDR3 in DNA: TGCGCCAGCAGCTCGACAGTGTCTAAGACCTACGAGCAGTACTTC. It translates to CASSSTVSKTYEQYF.

This clone has only one observation. This sequence joins TRBV6-5 and TRBJ2-2, with D perhaps given as TRBD1 or TRBD2 (5 bases each). Trimming left V 6 bases short and J 3 bases short, with 8 bases between. The CDR3 runs to 13 residues. The germline V gene has CDR1 MNHEY and CDR2 SVGAGI. CDR3 sequence: CASRGTDTGELFF. Written as DNA, the CDR3 is TGTGCCAGCAGAGGGACGGACACCGGGGAGCTGTTTTTT.

The chain combines TRBV5-1 with TRBJ1-1; D call uncertain. CDR3 length equals 13 residues. CDR1 SGHRS and CDR2 YFSETQ come from the germline V gene. With 4 bases removed from V and 0 bases from J, the gap between germline ends came to 7 bases. Here the CDR3 DNA reads TGCGCCAGCAGCGGATTTATGAACACTGAAGCTTTCTTT. Its translation: CASSGFMNTEAFF.

The chain has TRBV5-4 and TRBJ2-7; D tentatively reads TRBD1 or TRBD2 (6 bases each). This CDR3 has 13 amino acids. The germline V gene encodes CDR1 SGHNT and CDR2 YYREEE (reference sequence). The ends were cut back, 4 bases at V and 4 bases at J, with 12 bases in the middle. As DNA, the CDR3 is TGTGCCAGCAGCCCCGGGGGCCTATACGAGCAGTACTTC. Its protein product is CASSPGGLYEQYF.

This clone has a handful of counts. The V call is TRBV7-2, the J call TRBJ1-4; D call uncertain. This CDR3 contains 14 residues. V was cut by 3 bases and J by 10 bases, with 15 bases left in between. Germline CDR1 and CDR2: SGHTA and FQGNSA. In DNA, the CDR3 is TGTGCCAGCAGCTTGCAGACTCAGGACGTAAAACTGTTTTTT. Translating gives CASSLQTQDVKLFF.

V and J are TRBV27 and TRBJ1-1, with a possible D match to TRBD1 (5 bases). The CDR3 is made up of 13 amino acids. The germline gives CDR1 MNHEY, CDR2 SMNVEV (reference sequence). Trimming left V 6 bases short and J 6 bases short, with 14 bases between. The CDR3 region is CASRAPGGAEAFF. In DNA, the CDR3 is TGTGCCAGCAGGGCCCCCGGGGGGGCTGAAGCTTTCTTT.

The chain is built from TRBV2 and TRBJ2-3; perhaps D is TRBD1 or TRBD2 (6 bases each). Trimming took off 3 bases at V and 5 bases at J, with 12 bases between the two ends. Germline assignment: CDR1 SNHLY and CDR2 FYNNEI. The CDR3 length is 14 residues. Written as DNA, the CDR3 is TGTGCCAGCAGTGAGGAGGGGGTAGTAGATACGCAGTATTTT. Its protein product is CASSEEGVVDTQYF.

The chain combines TRBV19 with TRBJ2-3, with 10 bases aligning to TRBD2. V lost 5 bases to trimming and J lost 5 bases; unmatched junction nucleotides: 10. Germline CDR1 LNHDA, CDR2 SQIVND (reference sequence). The CDR3 length is 16 residues. DNA for the CDR3: TGTGCCAGTAGTGCGAGCGGGGGGGCCTTCAGAGATACGCAGTATTTT. Protein product: CASSASGGAFRDTQYF.

This rearrangement joins TRBV13 to TRBJ2-2; D unclear. Germline V gene lookup returns CDR1 PRHDT and CDR2 FYEKMQ (reference sequence). The CDR3 is 13 residues long. Deletions cut 5 bases from V and 7 bases from J, with 11 bases between. In nucleotides, the CDR3 is TGTGCCAGCAGCCTAAACCGAGGCGGGGAGCTGTTTTTT. Its protein is CASSLNRGGELFF.

This clone has just a few counts. V gene TRBV6-5 combines with J gene TRBJ1-2; TRBD1 might be the D (6 bases). Germline loops: CDR1 MNHEY, CDR2 SVGAGI. CDR3 length: 13 amino acids. Trimming removed 6 bases from V and 2 bases from J, with 10 bases in between. In DNA, the CDR3 is TGTGCCAGCAGCCGCGACAGGAACTATGGCTACACCTTC. Protein product: CASSRDRNYGYTF.